These T cell receptor beta chains were read from a single sample in a study of cytomegalovirus exposure and HLA in healthy donors. Assay: immunoSEQ multiplex PCR; the TCRdb copy retains only in-frame clones and omits some. The sample comprises 150,000 to 200,000 clones, approximately 80% of which are singletons, and approximately 1.8% rests with the top ten. The sample taken for sequencing was PBMCs. These receptors were collected from a young woman in good health and CMV-seronegative. Both conserved end residues are part of each CDR3. The D gene is left open where the match is weak. Not all rows give a size; the values are once, few, many and, for expanded clones, a class.

clone_size d_call cdr3_length j_call v_call cdr3_nt cdr3_aa
NA NA 14 TRBJ2-5 TRBV5-1 TGCGCCAGCAGCTTGTTGGGGGGTCAAGAGACCCAGTACTTC CASSLLGGQETQYF
NA NA 15 TRBJ2-2 TRBV19 TGTGCCAGTAGTAGAGGACGGGGAGGCCCCGGGGAGCTGTTTTTT CASSRGRGGPGELFF
NA NA 15 TRBJ1-1 TRBV11-1 TGTGCCAGCAGCTTACTCAGGACAGCCACCACTGAAGCTTTCTTT CASSLLRTATTEAFF
NA TRBD2 15 TRBJ2-1 TRBV6-6 TGTGCCAGCAGTTCAAGTGGGGGAGGGTACAATGAGCAGTTCTTC CASSSSGGGYNEQFF
NA NA 15 TRBJ1-2 TRBV7-2 TGTGCCAGCAGCGAGTACGACAGGAAGAACTATGGCTACACCTTC CASSEYDRKNYGYTF
NA NA 16 TRBJ2-1 TRBV4-3 TGCGCCAGCAGCCCGGGACTCCCCCCAACCTACAATGAGCAGTTCTTC CASSPGLPPTYNEQFF
NA TRBD1 14 TRBJ1-4 TRBV6-5 TGTGCCAGCAGCGGACAGGGGGATAATGAAAAACTGTTTTTT CASSGQGDNEKLFF
NA NA 14 TRBJ1-3 TRBV7-3 TGTGCCAGCAGCCAAACAAGTACTGGAAACACCATATATTTT CASSQTSTGNTIYF
NA NA 15 TRBJ2-1 TRBV18 TGTGCCAGCTCACCGTACAGTGAGTCCTACAATGAGCAGTTCTTC CASSPYSESYNEQFF
NA TRBD2 15 TRBJ2-3 TRBV7-3 TGTGCCAGCAGCTTAGGGACTAGCGGAACAGATACGCAGTATTTT CASSLGTSGTDTQYF
NA NA 14 TRBJ1-1 TRBV13 TGTGCCAGCAGCTTAGGGCAGGGGACCACTGAAGCTTTCTTT CASSLGQGTTEAFF
NA TRBD1 15 TRBJ2-5 TRBV7-2 TGTGCCAGCAGCTTAGCGACAGGGTGGCAAGAGACCCAGTACTTC CASSLATGWQETQYF
NA TRBD2 18 TRBJ2-7 TRBV9 TGTGCCAGCAGTGAAGATAATTTTTTTAGCGGGAGTATCTACGAGCAGTACTTC CASSEDNFFSGSIYEQYF
NA NA 16 TRBJ2-7 TRBV7-3 TGTGCCAGCAGCTTCAGGAGTAGAGGGGGTGGGGCCGAGCAGTACTTC CASSFRSRGGGAEQYF
NA NA 16 TRBJ2-1 TRBV18 TGTGCCAGCTCGGACGACGCGGGTGAGACCTACAATGAGCAGTTCTTC CASSDDAGETYNEQFF
NA NA 16 TRBJ1-4 TRBV28 TGTGCCAGCAGTTTCGTGGGCCATGCAACTAATGAAAAACTGTTTTTT CASSFVGHATNEKLFF
NA TRBD2 17 TRBJ2-5 TRBV5-1 TGCGCCAGCAGCCCCTCGGGACTAGCGGGGACGGGCGAGACCCAGTACTTC CASSPSGLAGTGETQYF
few NA 14 TRBJ2-3 TRBV5-1 TGCGCCAGCAGCTTGCTGGGCAGCACAGATACGCAGTATTTT CASSLLGSTDTQYF
NA NA 15 TRBJ2-5 TRBV5-1 TGCGCCAGCAGCTTGCTGGGGGCAGACCAAGAGACCCAGTACTTC CASSLLGADQETQYF
once NA 15 TRBJ1-5 TRBV6-5 TGTGCCAGCAGTAGAGACAGCTATAGCAATCAGCCCCAGCATTTT CASSRDSYSNQPQHF
NA NA 14 TRBJ2-7 TRBV7-3 TGTGCCAGCGAGTCAGGGGAGGGATACTACGAGCAGTACTTC CASESGEGYYEQYF
NA NA 13 TRBJ2-5 TRBV5-6 TGTGCCAGCAGCAACCCGAGACAAGAGACCCAGTACTTC CASSNPRQETQYF
once NA 16 TRBJ2-2 TRBV5-6 TGTGCCAGCAGCTCGGTTGGACAGCCGAACACCGGGGAGCTGTTTTTT CASSSVGQPNTGELFF
NA NA 15 TRBJ1-2 TRBV10-3 TGTGCCATCACTAACGACAGGACCCCCGGCTATGGCTACACCTTC CAITNDRTPGYGYTF
NA TRBD2 15 TRBJ2-7 TRBV27 TGTGCCAGCAGTTTGTCCCGCGGGAGGACAAACGAGCAGTACTTC CASSLSRGRTNEQYF
NA NA 15 TRBJ1-1 TRBV2 TGTGCCAGCAGTGAAGCGCTCCCGGCGGGCACTGAAGCTTTCTTT CASSEALPAGTEAFF
NA NA 13 TRBJ2-7 TRBV5-1 TGCGCCAGCAGCTTGGAGGGGAACTACGAGCAGTACTTC CASSLEGNYEQYF
NA TRBD1 14 TRBJ2-7 TRBV2 TGTGCCAGTAAAAGGGACAGGGGTGAGGGGGAGCAGTACTTC CASKRDRGEGEQYF
few NA 14 TRBJ1-1 TRBV6-6 TGTGCCAGCACTTTCGGACAGCCGAACACTGAAGCTTTCTTT CASTFGQPNTEAFF
NA NA 14 TRBJ1-1 TRBV30 TGTGCCTGGAGTGTGACAATTCGGTACACTGAAGCTTTCTTT CAWSVTIRYTEAFF
few NA 13 TRBJ2-3 TRBV6-1 TGTGCCAGCAGTCAGGGGAGCACAGATACGCAGTATTTT CASSQGSTDTQYF
once TRBD2 16 TRBJ2-5 TRBV4-1 TGCGCCAGCAGCGACGGGACTAGCGGTTTCCAAGAGACCCAGTACTTC CASSDGTSGFQETQYF
NA TRBD1 16 TRBJ2-7 TRBV4-2 TGTGCCAGCAGCCAACCCCCCGGGACAGGTCTGCCCGAGCAGTACTTC CASSQPPGTGLPEQYF
NA TRBD2 16 TRBJ2-2 TRBV5-3 TGTGCCAGAAGCTTGGGCCTAGCGGGAAACACCGGGGAGCTGTTTTTT CARSLGLAGNTGELFF
NA NA 13 TRBJ1-1 TRBV27 TGTGCCAGCAGTCCTAATAACCCAACGTGGGCTTTCTTT CASSPNNPTWAFF
NA TRBD1 17 TRBJ1-5 TRBV18 TGTGCCAGCTCACCCTGCGACAGGGTCGTTAGCAATCAGCCCCAGCATTTT CASSPCDRVVSNQPQHF
NA TRBD2 15 TRBJ2-2 TRBV18 TGTGCCAGCTCCCAACCGGGACTAAAGACCGGGGAGCTGTTTTTT CASSQPGLKTGELFF